The entry below gives a single T cell receptor beta chain sequence along with its context. Its antigen target is currently unknown. No qualities accompany the bases; no much larger clone lies one base away. CDR1 LNHDA and CDR2 SQIVND were looked up in the germline V gene (reference sequence). Trimming accounts for 4 bases at V and 0 bases at J, while the number of junction bases matched to no gene is 2. The CDR3 runs 14 residues from the cysteine to the phenylalanine. Only CDR3 DNA is held: 42 bases, read in frame from base 1. These data are taken from a study of PD-1 blockade in classical Hodgkin lymphoma (TCRdb year 2020). For the wider study: Nivolumab dosing was 3 mg/kg intravenously every 2 weeks, continuing until either disease progression or unacceptable toxicity. The study used TCR beta sequencing and CyTOF to define a peripheral blood immune signature of response to PD-1 blockade in classical Hodgkin lymphoma. Study-level results and caveats: Trial patients achieving complete response had baseline diversity similar to newly diagnosed patients, whereas partial responders and progressors had significantly lower diversity. Lower diversity was seen in patients whose nivolumab began less than 1 year after ASCT, and these patients were left out of later analyses so that immune reconstitution would not confound the results. Baseline TCR diversity was reported to be lower in newly diagnosed patients than in healthy donors, and even lower in relapsed/refractory patients. A significant rise by C4D1 was seen in CD4+ but not CD8+ TCR diversity (p=0.0027 vs p=0.16), with the rise being most apparent in complete responders (p=0.02). The study was restricted to a single clinical trial cohort, and the causes of repertoire differences, possibly disease activity or prior therapy, were left undefined.

In the paper's terms, the time point label means: cycle 2 day 1 (C2D1) of nivolumab. Relapse after autologous stem cell transplantation had occurred in all trial patients, and cohorts A, B and C were distinguished by prior brentuximab vedotin exposure. A total of 50 to 70 patients with relapsed/refractory classical Hodgkin lymphoma made up the trial cohort, and each patient's best overall response was complete response, partial response or progressive disease. Single-agent nivolumab was administered to trial patients in the multi-cohort phase II CheckMate 205 trial. An independent review committee assessed best overall response using the 2007 International Working Group response criteria. Trial PBMCs were collected immediately before nivolumab initiation (C1D1) and during therapy at cycle 2 day 1 and cycle 4 day 1. Peripheral blood was collected in 8 mL Vacutainer Cell Preparation Tubes, from which PBMCs were isolated by centrifugation and then cryopreserved.

The Qiagen DNeasy kit was used to extract genomic DNA from unsorted PBMCs and from the negatively selected CD4+ and CD8+ fractions. Amplification of TCR beta CDR3 regions was done by immunoSEQ multiplex PCR with primers that anneal to V and J segments. A synthetic immune receptor repertoire was used to minimize amplification bias, and any remaining bias was removed computationally after sequencing. The authors' pipeline ran thus. Repertoire diversity was quantified as the Shannon entropy index using custom Python scripts. Unsorted, CD4+ and CD8+ repertoires were analyzed separately, except for combined analyses in which CD4+ and CD8+ sequences were merged in silico. A clone counted as expanded when the clone's frequency after treatment rose at least 2-fold relative to C1D1, and clones undetected at baseline were given a pseudocount of 0.5. Singleton clones were defined as clones with 0 or 1 copy at C1D1, and non-singleton clones were defined as clones with 2 or more copies. By matching protein sequences in sorted samples from the same patient, clones expanded in unsorted samples were annotated as CD4+, CD8+ or unknown. Wilcoxon tests on paired samples were used to test changes in diversity from C1D1 to C4D1. Drawn from immuneACCESS, this table holds only the in-frame rearrangements with V and J called that TCRdb kept. Clones are partly lost; checked studies trace under half to an unresolved V gene and leave the rest unexplained. The DNA was the basis for D and trimming; V, J and clone size are from that table. The sample yields around 20,000 clones; around four fifths were counted once. Of the sample, roughly 40% falls within the top ten clones.

The TCR comes from a human donor with classical Hodgkin lymphoma. The sample here was peripheral blood mononuclear cells (PBMCs), taken before the second cycle of nivolumab. The sequence is built from TRBV19 and TRBJ2-7, and TRBD2 matches 8 of the central bases. In nucleotide form, the sequence is TGTGCCAGTAGTAGGAGCGGGAGCTCCTACGAGCAGTACTTC. Translated, this gives CASSRSGSSYEQYF.